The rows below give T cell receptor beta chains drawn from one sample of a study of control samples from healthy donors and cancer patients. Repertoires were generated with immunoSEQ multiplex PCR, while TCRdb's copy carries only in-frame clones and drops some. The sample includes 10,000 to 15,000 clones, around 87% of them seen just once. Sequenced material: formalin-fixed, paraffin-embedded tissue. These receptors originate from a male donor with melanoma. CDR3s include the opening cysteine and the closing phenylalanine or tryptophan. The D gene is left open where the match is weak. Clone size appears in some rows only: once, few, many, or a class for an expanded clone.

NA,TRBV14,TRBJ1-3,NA,CASSANLGAVDTIYF,TGTGCCAGCAGCGCTAACTTGGGTGCGGTGGACACCATATATTTT
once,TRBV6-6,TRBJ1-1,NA,CASSYSSGEAFF,TGTGCCAGCAGTTACTCATCGGGCGAAGCTTTCTTT
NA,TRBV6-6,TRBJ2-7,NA,CASSYQGNYEQYF,TGTGCCAGCAGTTATCAGGGCAACTACGAGCAGTACTTC
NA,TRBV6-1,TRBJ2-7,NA,CASSEIQKTNYEQYF,TGTGCCAGCAGTGAAATACAGAAGACCAACTACGAGCAGTACTTC
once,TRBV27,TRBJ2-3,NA,CASNIAARTDTQYF,TGTGCCAGCAATATAGCCGCGAGGACAGATACGCAGTATTTT
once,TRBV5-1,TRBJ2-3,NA,CASSLGQGSTDTQYF,TGCGCCAGCAGCTTGGGGCAGGGTAGTACAGATACGCAGTATTTT
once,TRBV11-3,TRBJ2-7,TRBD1,CASSRDSSSYEQYF,TGTGCCAGCAGCCGGGACAGTAGCTCCTACGAGCAGTACTTC
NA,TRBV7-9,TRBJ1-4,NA,CASGTTEKLFF,TGTGCCAGCGGAACTACCGAAAAACTGTTTTTT
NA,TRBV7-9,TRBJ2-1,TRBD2,CASNTILAGNRRNEQFF,TGTGCCAGCAACACGATATTAGCGGGAAATCGGAGGAATGAGCAGTTCTTC
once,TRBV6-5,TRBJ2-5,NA,CASRATGGVKTQYF,TGTGCCAGCAGGGCTACAGGGGGGGTAAAGACCCAGTACTTC
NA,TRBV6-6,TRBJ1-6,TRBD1,CASTGGTANSPLHF,TGTGCCAGCACTGGCGGGACAGCAAATTCACCCCTCCACTTT
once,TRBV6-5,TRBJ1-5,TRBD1,CASSSTGGFQPQHF,TGTGCCAGCAGTTCGACAGGGGGGTTTCAGCCCCAGCATTTT
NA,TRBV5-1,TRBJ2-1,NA,CASSRLEIVGEQFF,TGCGCCAGCAGCCGACTGGAGATTGTCGGTGAGCAGTTCTTC
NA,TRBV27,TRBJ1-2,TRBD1,CASTLISGQGNYGYTF,TGTGCCAGCACTTTAATATCGGGACAGGGGAACTATGGCTACACCTTC
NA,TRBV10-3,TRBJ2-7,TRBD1,CAIKGDRVGYEQYF,TGTGCCATCAAAGGGGACAGGGTGGGGTACGAGCAGTACTTC
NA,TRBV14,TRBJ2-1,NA,CASSQNGGYNEQFF,TGTGCCAGCAGCCAAAATGGGGGATACAATGAGCAGTTCTTC
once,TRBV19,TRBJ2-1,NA,CASTDWAGTRRNEQFF,TGTGCCAGTACTGATTGGGCGGGAACCCGGAGGAATGAGCAGTTCTTC
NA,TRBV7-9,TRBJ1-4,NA,CASSLAGTVGEKLFF,TGTGCCAGCAGCTTAGCGGGGACGGTGGGTGAAAAACTGTTTTTT
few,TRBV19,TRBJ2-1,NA,CASRWYNEQFF,TGTGCCAGTAGATGGTACAATGAGCAGTTCTTC
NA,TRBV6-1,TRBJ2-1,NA,CASSESLTEPSYNEQFF,TGTGCCAGCAGTGAATCTTTAACGGAGCCGTCCTACAATGAGCAATTCTTC
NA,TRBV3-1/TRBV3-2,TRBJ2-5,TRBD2,CASSQLLGLADRETLEETQYF,TGTGCCAGCAGCCAACTACTGGGACTAGCGGACCGTGAAACACTTGAAGAGACCCAGTACTTC
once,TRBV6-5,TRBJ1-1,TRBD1,CASSPRGETEAFF,TGTGCCAGCAGTCCCAGGGGGGAGACCGAAGCTTTCTTT
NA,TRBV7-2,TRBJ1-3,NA,CASSPRGGGAGNTIYF,TGTGCCAGCAGCCCCCGCGGTGGGGGAGCCGGAAACACCATATATTTT
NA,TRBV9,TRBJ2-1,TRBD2,CASSPSGAYNEQFF,TGTGCCAGCAGCCCAAGCGGGGCCTACAATGAGCAGTTCTTC
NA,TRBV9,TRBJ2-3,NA,CASSAYPLVVPHTDTQYF,TGTGCCAGCAGCGCTTATCCCTTGGTTGTCCCCCACACAGATACGCAGTATTTT
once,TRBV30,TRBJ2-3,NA,CACSTARLDTQYF,TGTGCCTGTTCGACGGCCCGGTTAGATACGCAGTATTTT
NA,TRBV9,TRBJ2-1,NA,CASSVESGPWAYNEQFF,TGTGCCAGCAGCGTAGAATCAGGCCCGTGGGCCTACAATGAGCAGTTCTTC
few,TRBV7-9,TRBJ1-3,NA,CASSLAPGTGQKKYF,TGTGCCAGCAGCTTAGCGCCCGGGACGGGGCAGAAGAAATATTTT
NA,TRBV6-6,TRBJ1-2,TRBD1,CASSEQGAGYGYTF,TGTGCCAGCAGTGAGCAGGGGGCCGGTTATGGCTACACCTTC
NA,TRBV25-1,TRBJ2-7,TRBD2,CASSESRGLAGSYEQYF,TGTGCCAGCAGTGAAAGTAGAGGACTAGCGGGCTCCTACGAGCAGTACTTC
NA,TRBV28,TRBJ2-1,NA,CASSLRSVYEQFF,TGTGCCAGCAGTTTACGAAGTGTCTATGAGCAGTTCTTC
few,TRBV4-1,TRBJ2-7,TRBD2,CASSMGLGYEQYF,TGCGCCAGCAGCATGGGACTAGGTTACGAGCAGTACTTC
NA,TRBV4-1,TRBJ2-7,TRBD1,CASSRQTGGEQYF,TGCGCCAGCAGCCGCCAGACAGGGGGCGAGCAGTACTTC
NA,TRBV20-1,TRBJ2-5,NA,CSASLAETQYF,TGCAGTGCTAGTCTGGCAGAGACCCAGTACTTC
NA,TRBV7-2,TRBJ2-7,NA,CASSFAALGAYEQYF,TGTGCCAGCAGCTTTGCGGCTTTGGGGGCCTACGAGCAGTACTTC